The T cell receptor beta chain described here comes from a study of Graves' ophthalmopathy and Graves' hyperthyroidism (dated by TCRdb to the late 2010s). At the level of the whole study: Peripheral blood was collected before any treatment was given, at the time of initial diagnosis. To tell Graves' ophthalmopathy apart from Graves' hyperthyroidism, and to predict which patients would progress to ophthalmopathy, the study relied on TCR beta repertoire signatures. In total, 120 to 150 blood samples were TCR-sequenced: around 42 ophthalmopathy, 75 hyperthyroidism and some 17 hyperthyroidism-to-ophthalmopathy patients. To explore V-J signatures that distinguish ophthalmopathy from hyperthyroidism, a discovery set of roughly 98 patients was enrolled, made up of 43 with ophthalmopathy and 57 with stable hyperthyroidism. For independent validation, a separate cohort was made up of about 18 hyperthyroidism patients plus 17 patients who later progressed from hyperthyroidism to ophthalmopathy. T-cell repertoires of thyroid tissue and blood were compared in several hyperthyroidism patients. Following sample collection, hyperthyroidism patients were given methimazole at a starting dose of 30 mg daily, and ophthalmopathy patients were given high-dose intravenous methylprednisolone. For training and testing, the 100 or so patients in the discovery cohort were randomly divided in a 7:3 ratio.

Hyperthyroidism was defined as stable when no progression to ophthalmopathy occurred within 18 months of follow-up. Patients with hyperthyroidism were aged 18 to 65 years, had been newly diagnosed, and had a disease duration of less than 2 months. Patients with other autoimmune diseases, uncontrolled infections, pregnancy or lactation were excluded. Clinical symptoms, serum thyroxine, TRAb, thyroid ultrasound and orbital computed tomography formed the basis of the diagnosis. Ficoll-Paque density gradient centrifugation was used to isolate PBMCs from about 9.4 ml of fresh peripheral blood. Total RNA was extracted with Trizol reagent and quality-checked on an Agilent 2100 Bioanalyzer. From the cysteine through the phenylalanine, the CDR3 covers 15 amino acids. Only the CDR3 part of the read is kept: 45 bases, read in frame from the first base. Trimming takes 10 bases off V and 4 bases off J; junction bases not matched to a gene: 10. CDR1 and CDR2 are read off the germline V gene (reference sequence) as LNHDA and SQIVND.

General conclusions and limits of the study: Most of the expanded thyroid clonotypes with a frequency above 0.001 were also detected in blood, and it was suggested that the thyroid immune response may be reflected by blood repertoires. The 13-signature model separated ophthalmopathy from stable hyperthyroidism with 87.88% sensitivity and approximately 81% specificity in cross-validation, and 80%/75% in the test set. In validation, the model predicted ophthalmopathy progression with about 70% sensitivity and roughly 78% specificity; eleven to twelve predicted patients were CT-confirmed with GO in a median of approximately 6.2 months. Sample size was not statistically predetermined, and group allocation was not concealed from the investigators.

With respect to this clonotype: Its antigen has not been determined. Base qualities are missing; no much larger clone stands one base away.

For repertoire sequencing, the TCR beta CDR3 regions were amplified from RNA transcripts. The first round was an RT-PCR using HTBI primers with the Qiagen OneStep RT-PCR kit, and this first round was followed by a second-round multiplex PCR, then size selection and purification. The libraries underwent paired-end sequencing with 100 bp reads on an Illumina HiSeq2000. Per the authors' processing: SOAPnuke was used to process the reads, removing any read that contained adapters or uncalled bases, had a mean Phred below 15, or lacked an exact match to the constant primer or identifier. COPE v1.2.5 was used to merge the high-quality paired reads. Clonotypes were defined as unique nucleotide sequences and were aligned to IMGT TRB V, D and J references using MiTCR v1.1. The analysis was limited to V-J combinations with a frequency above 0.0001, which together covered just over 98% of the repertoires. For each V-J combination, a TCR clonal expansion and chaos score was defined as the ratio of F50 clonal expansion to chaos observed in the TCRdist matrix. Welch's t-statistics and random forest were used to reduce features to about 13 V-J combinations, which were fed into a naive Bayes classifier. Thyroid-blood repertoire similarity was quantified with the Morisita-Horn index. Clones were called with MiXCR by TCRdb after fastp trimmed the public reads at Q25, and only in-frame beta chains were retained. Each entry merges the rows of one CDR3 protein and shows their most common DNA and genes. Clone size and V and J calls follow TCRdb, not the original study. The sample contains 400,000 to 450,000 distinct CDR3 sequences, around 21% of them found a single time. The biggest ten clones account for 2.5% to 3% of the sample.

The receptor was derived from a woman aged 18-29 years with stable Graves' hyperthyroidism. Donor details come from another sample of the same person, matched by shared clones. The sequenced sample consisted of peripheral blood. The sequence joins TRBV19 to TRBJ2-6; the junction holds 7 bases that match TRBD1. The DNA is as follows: TGTGCCACGAACAGGGGCCTTGTCGGGGCCAACGTCCTGACTTTC. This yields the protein CATNRGLVGANVLTF.